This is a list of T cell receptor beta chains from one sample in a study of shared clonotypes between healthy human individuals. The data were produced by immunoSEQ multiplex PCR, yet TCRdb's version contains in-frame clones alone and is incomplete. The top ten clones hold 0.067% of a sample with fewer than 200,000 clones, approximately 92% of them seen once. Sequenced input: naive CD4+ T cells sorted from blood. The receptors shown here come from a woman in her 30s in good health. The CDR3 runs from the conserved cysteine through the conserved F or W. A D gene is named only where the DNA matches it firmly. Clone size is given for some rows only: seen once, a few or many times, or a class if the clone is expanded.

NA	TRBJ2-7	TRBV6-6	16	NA	TGTGCCAGCAGTTACTCTTGGGACGATGGGGGATACGAGCAGTACTTC	CASSYSWDDGGYEQYF
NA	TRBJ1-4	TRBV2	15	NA	TGTGCCAGCAGTGTTATTGGCTCGGGGAATGAAAAACTGTTTTTT	CASSVIGSGNEKLFF
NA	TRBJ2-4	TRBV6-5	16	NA	TGTGCCAGCAGTTACTCCCCCAGGACGGGGCAAAACATTCAGTACTTC	CASSYSPRTGQNIQYF
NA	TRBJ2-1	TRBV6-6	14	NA	TGTGCCAGCAGTGCCACTCGAATGTTCAATGAGCAGTTCTTC	CASSATRMFNEQFF
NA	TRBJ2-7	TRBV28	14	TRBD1	TGTGCCAGCAGTTCCCGGGACAGTCACTACGAGCAGTACTTC	CASSSRDSHYEQYF
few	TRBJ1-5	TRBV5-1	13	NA	TGCGCCAGCAGCTTGGAAGCGGATCAGCCCCAGCATTTT	CASSLEADQPQHF
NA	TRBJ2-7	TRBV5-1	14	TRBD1	TGCGCCAGCAGCTTCTTCAGGGGGTCGTACGAGCAGTACTTC	CASSFFRGSYEQYF
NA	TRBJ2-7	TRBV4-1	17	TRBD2	TGCGCCAGCAGCCAAGAAAGTACTAGCGGCCTCTCCTACGAGCAGTACTTC	CASSQESTSGLSYEQYF
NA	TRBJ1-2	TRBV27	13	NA	TGTGCCAGCAGTTTTAACAGGGCTTTTGGCTACACCTTC	CASSFNRAFGYTF
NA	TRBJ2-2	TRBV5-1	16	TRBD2	TGCGCCAGCAGCTTACTAGCGGGAGTCGGCACCGGGGAGCTGTTTTTT	CASSLLAGVGTGELFF
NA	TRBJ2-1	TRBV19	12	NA	TGTGCCAGTAGTTGGCAGGACAATGAGCAGTTCTTC	CASSWQDNEQFF
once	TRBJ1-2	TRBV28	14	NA	TGTGCCAGCAGGATGGGGAGCCTTACTTATGGCTACACCTTC	CASRMGSLTYGYTF
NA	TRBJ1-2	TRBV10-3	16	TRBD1	TGTGCCATCAGTGGGGGACAGGGGCTGTTTTCCTATGGCTACACCTTC	CAISGGQGLFSYGYTF
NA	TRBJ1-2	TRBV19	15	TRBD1	TGTGCCAGTAGTGGCCCGGGACAGGGTGACTATGGCTACACCTTC	CASSGPGQGDYGYTF
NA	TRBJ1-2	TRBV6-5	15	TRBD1	TGTGCCAGCAGTTACCGGGGACAGAAACTCTATGGCTACACCTTC	CASSYRGQKLYGYTF
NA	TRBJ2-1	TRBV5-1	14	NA	TGCGCCAGCAGCGTGGGACCAACGAACAATGAGCAGTTCTTC	CASSVGPTNNEQFF
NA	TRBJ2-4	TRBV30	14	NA	TGTGCCTGGAGTGTATTAGGGGGGAAGAACATTCAGTACTTC	CAWSVLGGKNIQYF
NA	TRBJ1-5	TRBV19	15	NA	TGTGCCAGTAGTCTTCGGGGGCAGGGGAATCAGCCCCAGCATTTT	CASSLRGQGNQPQHF
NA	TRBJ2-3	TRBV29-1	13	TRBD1	TGCAGCGTGGAGACAGGGCGAGGAGATACGCAGTATTTT	CSVETGRGDTQYF
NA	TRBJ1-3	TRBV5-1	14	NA	TGCGCCAGCAGCCCGGACCCATCCGGAAACACCATATATTTT	CASSPDPSGNTIYF
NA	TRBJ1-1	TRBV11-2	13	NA	TGTGCCAGCAGCACCCAGTTGAACACTGAAGCTTTCTTT	CASSTQLNTEAFF
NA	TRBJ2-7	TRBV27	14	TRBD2	TGTGCCAGCAGTTTAACTAGCGGGAGCCACGAGCAGTACTTC	CASSLTSGSHEQYF
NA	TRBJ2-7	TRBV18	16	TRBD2	TGTGCCAGCTCACCACAGAGGACTAGCGGGAGATTGGAGCAGTACTTC	CASSPQRTSGRLEQYF
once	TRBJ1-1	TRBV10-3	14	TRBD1	TGTGCCATCAGTGTGACAGGGGTGAACACTGAAGCTTTCTTT	CAISVTGVNTEAFF
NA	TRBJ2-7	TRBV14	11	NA	TGTGCCAGCAGCCAAGTACGCGAGCAGTACTTC	CASSQVREQYF
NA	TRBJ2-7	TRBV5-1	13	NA	TGCGCCAGCAGCTTGTTGACATCTTCCGAGCAGTACTTC	CASSLLTSSEQYF
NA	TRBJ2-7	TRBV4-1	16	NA	TGCGCCAGCAGCCTCGGGACACCCCCCGGTCCCTACGAGCAGTACTTC	CASSLGTPPGPYEQYF
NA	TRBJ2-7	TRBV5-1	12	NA	TGCGCCAGCAGCTTGGGGGGGTACGAGCAGTACTTC	CASSLGGYEQYF
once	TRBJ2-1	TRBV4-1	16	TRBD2	TGCGCCAGCAGCCAGCATAGCGGGAGAGCTGAAAATGAGCAGTTCTTC	CASSQHSGRAENEQFF